This TCR beta chain was observed in a study of persistence of HIV-infected CD4 T cells. The study, taken as a whole, reports: Compared with CD3/CD28-stimulated cells, CMV- and Gag-responding cells showed lower TCRbeta richness. Degenerate expanded CDR3beta sequences were enriched among CMV- and Gag-responding cells.

With regard to this clone: Its antigen is not known.

J gave up 10 bases and V 5 bases, and 10 bases lay outside the gene matches. The CDR3 sequence is 13 residues long. Germline V CDR1 and CDR2: SGDLS, YYNGEE. Cells were stimulated with overlapping HIV-1 Gag 15-mer peptides. Sorted nonresponding memory CD4+ T cells were CD40L-negative, CD69-negative, CD45RO-high. The libraries were made with immunoSEQ version 4 in survey mode. TCRdb's copy holds only in-frame clones and misses some; the assay was immunoSEQ multiplex PCR. The sample consists of 30,000 or so clones, approximately 80% of them appearing once. The specimen was CD4+ T cells sorted from PBMCs after approximately 19-hour stimulation, collected from a patient who received antiretroviral therapy. The TCR originated in an adult woman with HIV who was CMV-seropositive. The chain couples TRBV9 to TRBJ1-1; 8 bases are shared with TRBD1. DNA for the CDR3: TGTGCCAGCAGTGCAGGGGGCCCGGATCGAGCTTTCTTT. It yields the protein CASSAGGPDRAFF.